The present T cell receptor beta chain was sequenced within a study of T cell changes during pregnancy in multiple sclerosis. The CDR3 covers 13 residues. The trim removed 5 bases at V and 5 bases at J, leaving 2 bases unmatched. The germline V gene has CDR1 MNHEY and CDR2 SVGAGI. The method was immunoSEQ multiplex PCR; TCRdb's version includes in-frame clones alone and lacks a portion of them. The sample records about 66,000 clones, over 75% being singletons. The sample consisted of CD8+ T cells from peripheral blood mononuclear cells, taken before pregnancy. The TCR was taken from a female donor with multiple sclerosis, enrolled in a pregnancy study. The chain uses TRBV6-5 and TRBJ1-1, with TRBD1 identical over 10 bases. The CDR3: CASSPGQGTEAFF. CDR3 bases: TGTGCCAGCAGTCCGGGACAGGGGACTGAAGCTTTCTTT.